The text below deals with one T cell receptor (beta chain). Its binding antigen is unknown. No base qualities exist here, and no much larger clone lies one base off it. Between the V and J ends, shortened by 7 bases and 8 bases respectively, the junction contains 17 bases. The CDR3 measures 13 amino acids from cysteine to phenylalanine. Only the CDR3 part of the read is kept: 39 bases, read in frame from the first base. The CDR1 and CDR2 encoded by the germline V gene (reference sequence) are GTSNPN and SVGIG. These data belong to a study of shared clonotypes between healthy human individuals (dated by TCRdb to 2018 to 2020). Study-level background: Three men and a couple of women, aged 18 to 49 years, made up the cohort. Per donor, leukapheresis produced somewhere between about 0.94 and 9.5 billion PBMCs. Per donor, three plates each were used for CD4 naive and CD4 memory, two for CD8 naive, and one for CD8 memory. Different laboratories and diverse techniques were used to prepare libraries and sequence TCR repertoires, to increase sequencing depth and limit assay-specific biases. The study deeply sequenced blood TCR repertoires of five healthy adults to estimate repertoire size and the extent of clonotype sharing between individuals. Overall results and qualifications from the work: Sampling was restricted to blood, and TCR repertoires in tissues likely differ from the TCR repertoires found in blood. Naive subsets generally had larger estimated clonotype richness than memory subsets. Compared with non-shared clonotypes, clonotypes shared by all four sorted-subset donors had higher generation probabilities. Across a handful of donors, roughly 5% of naive CD4, 3.5% of naive CD8, under 2.5% of memory CD4, and under 0.45% of memory CD8 clonotypes were shared. The genetic and exposure-history diversity represented was limited by the small number of donors. Pairwise subsampling led to the expectation that sequencing depth would affect the degree of clonotype sharing among donors. Even with the large sequencing depth, rarefaction of the sorted-subset datasets indicated that sequencing was incomplete.

Using the deep immunoSEQ assay, multiplex PCR amplified TCR CDR3 regions from genomic DNA. Extracted genomic DNA from each cell subset was distributed evenly across all wells of several immunoSEQ 96-well plates, and each plate was treated as a replicate. For sorted subsets, roughly 200 ng of genomic DNA, equivalent to tens of thousands of T cell genomes, went into each replicate PCR. Purified libraries were quantified with a Qubit 3.0 fluorometer, sized on a Bioanalyzer 2100, and re-quantified with the KAPA Library Quantification kit. Every immunoSEQ 96-well plate was sequenced on a dedicated single-read 150-cycle Illumina NextSeq 550 flow cell. From the authors' description of their analysis: Because the immunoSEQ output included only junctional sequences and no quality scores, the filtering could not be the same as the filtering used for full-length reads. Sequences were annotated with PyIR, a Python wrapper for IgBLAST v1.9, using IMGT germline references to assign V/J genes and CDR3. Reads were filtered out if the reads had weak V/J assignments (E-value above 1e-6), no CDR3, stop codons, out-of-frame junctions, or ambiguous translated residues. V3J clonotypes were defined as sequences sharing the same inferred V gene, J gene, and CDR3 amino acid sequence. To compute the percentage overlap between repertoires, the number of shared unique clonotypes was divided by the size of the smaller repertoire. Richness of each repertoire was evaluated using RTK rarefaction, the Chao1 estimator, and Recon v2.1 estimates of unobserved clonotypes. Generation probabilities for all TCRbeta clonotypes obtained by the gDNA method from a handful of donors were computed using OLGA. TCRdb provides this immuneACCESS table in a form limited to in-frame rearrangements. Some clones are lacking; in checked studies, under half of them reflect an unresolved V gene, and why the rest are absent is not known. V, J and clone size are those of that table, while D and trimming were read from the DNA. This sample comprises under 350,000 clones, 80% to 90% of them detected only once. In total, the top ten clones hold 15% to 20% of the sample.

The donors were healthy, HIV-negative adults with no recently reported acute infections or vaccinations. Every donor was a Caucasian adult living in Nashville, Tennessee, USA. CD8 memory samples consisted of magnetically selected CD45RO+ cells combined with CCR7-negative CD45RA+ effector memory (TemRA) cells. Blood was obtained by leukapheresis, after which PBMCs were separated by Ficoll-Histopaque density gradient centrifugation and cryopreserved in liquid nitrogen vapor phase. Purity and quantity of every magnetically sorted T cell population were checked by analytical flow cytometry. Genomic DNA was isolated from each sorted fraction and quantified by UV absorbance on a Nanodrop 2000c.

The chain was built from TRBV30 and TRBJ1-4; there is no confident call for the D gene. The sequence derives from a man between 18 and 29 years old in good health. The sample taken for sequencing was memory CD8+ T cells sorted from blood. The cell subset or site label of this sample denotes: CD45RO+ cells pooled with CCR7-negative TemRA cells. The CDR3: CAYKRNAGEKLFF. The DNA sequence is as follows: TGTGCCTATAAACGGAACGCCGGGGAAAAACTGTTTTTT.